A selection of T cell receptor beta chains follows, all from one sample in a study of T cell responses to AZD1222 COVID-19 vaccine. Using immunoSEQ multiplex PCR, the repertoire was profiled, and TCRdb retains in-frame clones only, with some absent. Of about 140,000 clones detected, roughly nine tenths appear once; the ten largest clones hold roughly 7.5%. The sample consisted of peripheral blood, taken 28 days after the second dose of the MenACWY control vaccine. The origin of the receptors is an adult who received the MenACWY meningococcal vaccine as a control. CDR3s include the opening cysteine and the closing phenylalanine or tryptophan. D genes are given only for firm matches. Where a row states a size, it is once, few, many or the class of an expanded clone; other rows omit it.

v_call	clone_size	j_call	d_call	cdr3_nt	cdr3_aa
TRBV7-8	.	TRBJ2-1	TRBD2	TGTGCCAGCAGCTTAGATCAGGGAGGGAATGAGCAGTTCTTC	CASSLDQGGNEQFF
TRBV19	.	TRBJ1-1	.	TGTGCCAGTAGTATAGTAGGGGGCACTGAAGCTTTCTTT	CASSIVGGTEAFF
TRBV28	.	TRBJ2-2	.	TGTGCCAGCAGTGCGATGTCCAGCCTAACGAACACCGGGGAGCTGTTTTTT	CASSAMSSLTNTGELFF
TRBV4-3	.	TRBJ2-4	TRBD1	TGCGCCAGCAGCCCAGACAGGGGGCCAGCAACCGTTCAGTACTTC	CASSPDRGPATVQYF
TRBV5-1	.	TRBJ2-1	.	TGCGCCAGCAGCTTGGATGGGCGGGGATCACAGTTCTTC	CASSLDGRGSQFF
TRBV7-2	.	TRBJ2-7	.	TGTGCCAGCAGTCGGCGAGGAACATTGGTCTCCTACGAGCAGTACTTC	CASSRRGTLVSYEQYF
TRBV6-2/TRBV6-3	.	TRBJ2-1	.	TGTGCCAGCAGTTATACGGGAGTGAAACGGGAGCAGTTCTTC	CASSYTGVKREQFF
TRBV3-1/TRBV3-2	.	TRBJ2-7	TRBD2	TGTGCCAGCAGCCCGACGACTAGCGGGAGGCTCGAGCAGTACTTC	CASSPTTSGRLEQYF
TRBV24-1	.	TRBJ2-2	.	TGTGCCACCAGTGATCGACGGACAACCGGGGAGCTGTTTTTT	CATSDRRTTGELFF
TRBV28	.	TRBJ1-1	.	TGTGCCAGCACCTCCCAGCGTCGTGAAGCTTTCTTT	CASTSQRREAFF
TRBV24-1	.	TRBJ2-5	.	TGTGCCACCAGTGATTCCCAGGGGGGACGAGAGACCCAGTACTTC	CATSDSQGGRETQYF
TRBV19	.	TRBJ2-5	.	TGTGCCAGTAGTATAGTTTCATCAGGAATCCAAGAGACCCAGTACTTC	CASSIVSSGIQETQYF
TRBV2	.	TRBJ2-5	.	TGTGCCAGCAGTGAAGGGCCACCCCCAGGGACCCAGTACTTC	CASSEGPPPGTQYF
TRBV19	once	TRBJ2-3	TRBD1	TGTGCCAGTAGTCTCGGACAGGGCACAGATACGCAGTATTTT	CASSLGQGTDTQYF
TRBV7-8	.	TRBJ2-1	TRBD1	TGTGCCAGCAGCTCGGGACAGGAACCCCTCAATGAGCAGTTCTTC	CASSSGQEPLNEQFF
TRBV19	.	TRBJ2-5	.	TGTGCCAGTAGTATGGGGGCGGGGTTCCAAGAGACCCAGTACTTC	CASSMGAGFQETQYF
TRBV7-2	.	TRBJ1-6	.	TGTGCCAGCAGCGCCCAAGCCTCTGGGGGCCCACCCCTCCACTTT	CASSAQASGGPPLHF
TRBV5-1	.	TRBJ2-3	.	TGCGCCAGCAGCTTGTGGGGGCCGAGCAGGAAATCTAGGGCAGATACGCAGTATTTT	CASSLWGPSRKSRADTQYF
TRBV7-2	.	TRBJ1-1	.	TGTGCCAGCAGCTTAGTGGGTATGGGGGCTGAAGCTTTCTTT	CASSLVGMGAEAFF
TRBV7-9	.	TRBJ2-7	.	TGTGCCAGCAGCTTAGATACTCCCGCCTACGAGCAGTACTTC	CASSLDTPAYEQYF
TRBV2	.	TRBJ1-1	TRBD1	TGTGCCAGCAGGTTAATACAGGGGTCAGCTTTCTTT	CASRLIQGSAFF
TRBV5-1	.	TRBJ1-4	.	TGCGCCAGCAGCTTGGTATCGGGGGCCAACGAAAAACTGTTTTTT	CASSLVSGANEKLFF
TRBV7-9	.	TRBJ2-3	.	TGTGCCAGCAGCTTACCGGGCGCCCAGGCAACAGATACGCAGTATTTT	CASSLPGAQATDTQYF
TRBV18	.	TRBJ1-2	TRBD1	TGTGCCAGCTCCCGGGACAGGGATGGCTACACCTTC	CASSRDRDGYTF
TRBV28	.	TRBJ1-5	.	TGTGCCAGCGGATTCTTAAGCAATCAGCCCCAGCATTTT	CASGFLSNQPQHF
TRBV25-1	once	TRBJ1-1	TRBD1	TGTGCCAGCAGTACCCGAGGGACAGGCGGAATGAACACTGAAGCTTTCTTT	CASSTRGTGGMNTEAFF
TRBV27	.	TRBJ2-2	TRBD1	TGTGCCAGCAGTTTCTTGCAGGGGGAAGCCGGGGAGCTGTTTTTT	CASSFLQGEAGELFF
TRBV18	.	TRBJ2-7	.	TGTGCCAGCGGCTTACAGGGACTCTCCTACGAGCAGTACTTC	CASGLQGLSYEQYF
TRBV15	.	TRBJ2-3	TRBD2	TGTGCCACCAGAGTGGCGGGGGGAGGAGATACGCAGTATTTT	CATRVAGGGDTQYF
TRBV15	once	TRBJ2-7	.	TGTGCCACCAGCAGGGACCTGCAGGGTGAGCAGTACTTC	CATSRDLQGEQYF
TRBV5-1	.	TRBJ1-5	.	TGCGCCAGCAGCTTGGGAGGCAGTCAGCCCCAGCATTTT	CASSLGGSQPQHF
TRBV5-8	.	TRBJ1-2	TRBD1	TGTGCCAGCAGCCGGGGGGACAGGGAGGGATATGGCTACACCTTC	CASSRGDREGYGYTF
TRBV10-3	.	TRBJ2-2	.	TGTGCCATCAGGGTTAATGACGGGGAGCTGTTTTTT	CAIRVNDGELFF
TRBV6-5	.	TRBJ2-7	TRBD1	TGTGCCAGCAGATCCGGGACAGGGAGCTCCTACGAGCAGTACTTC	CASRSGTGSSYEQYF
TRBV7-2	.	TRBJ2-5	.	TGTGCCAGCAGCGGGTTTCGAGAGACCCAGTACTTC	CASSGFRETQYF